This T cell receptor beta chain emerged from a study of T-cell memory formation after mild COVID-19. Regarding the study as a whole: Some clones that responded were present in memory (sampled pre-infection), which suggests cross-reactive memory joined.

Details on this clonotype: What it recognizes is unknown.

V was trimmed by 5 bases and J by 7 bases, leaving 18 bases between them. CDR1 MNHEY and CDR2 SVGAGI come from the germline V gene. The CDR3 extends over 15 amino acids. TCRdb passed the 5' RACE reads through MiXCR, listing each CDR3 protein once. The table shows 250,000 to 350,000 distinct CDR3 sequences, with approximately 19% occurring only once. The source of this sequence is a man aged 18 to 30 who had mild COVID-19 (a few samples of this study predate the infection). Cell type and time point are not known. This chain links TRBV6-5 with TRBJ1-5; D is ambiguous. The sample comprised PBMCs or a T cell subset sorted from them (not recorded which). The CDR3 protein is CASSLSLGPQQPQHF. In DNA, the CDR3 is TGTGCCAGCAGTCTATCCCTCGGCCCGCAACAGCCCCAGCATTTT.